These 17 T cell receptor beta chains came from one sample sequenced in a study of T cell changes during pregnancy in multiple sclerosis. Some clones are missing from TCRdb's copy, which holds only in-frame ones; the method was immunoSEQ multiplex PCR. The table lists some 79,000 clones, 90% to 95% of them singletons. This sample comprised CD4+ T cells from peripheral blood mononuclear cells, obtained in the second trimester of pregnancy. These receptors were collected from a female donor with multiple sclerosis, enrolled in a pregnancy study.

V is TRBV5-4 and J is TRBJ1-1; D gene unclear. The CDR3 totals 13 residues. CDR1 and CDR2 (germline): SGHNT, YYREEE (reference sequence). The ends were cut back, 2 bases at V and 0 bases at J, with 5 bases in the middle. CDR3 coding DNA: TGTGCCAGCAGCTTAGACATGAACACTGAAGCTTTCTTT. The encoded protein is CASSLDMNTEAFF.

The chain has TRBV5-1 and TRBJ1-1, with TRBD1 matching over 8 bases. The CDR3 consists of 14 residues. J gave up 1 base and V 4 bases, and 3 bases lay outside the gene matches. The germline gives CDR1 SGHRS, CDR2 YFSETQ. This CDR3 is CASSEQGGNTEAFF. The CDR3 nucleotides read TGCGCCAGCAGCGAACAGGGGGGGAACACTGAAGCTTTCTTT.

J is TRBJ2-7 and V is TRBV5-1; 7 bases agree with TRBD1. V was clipped by 4 bases and J by 2 bases; unmatched bases: 6. Per the germline V gene, CDR1 is SGHRS and CDR2 is YFSETQ. This CDR3 has 14 residues. The CDR3 DNA is TGCGCCAGCAGCATTTCGGGACAGACCTACGAGCAGTACTTC. It yields the protein CASSISGQTYEQYF.

J is TRBJ1-5 and V is TRBV19; D possibly corresponds to TRBD1 (5 bases). Between the trimmed V and J ends, which lost 6 bases and 3 bases, there was a span of 15 bases. The V gene's germline CDR1 is LNHDA and CDR2 SQIVND (reference sequence). This CDR3 is 15 amino acids long. The CDR3 loop is CASRRTGVINQPQHF. In nucleotides, the CDR3 is TGTGCCAGTAGGAGAACAGGAGTCATCAATCAGCCCCAGCATTTT.

V gene TRBV7-8 combines with J gene TRBJ2-2; 8 nucleotides agree with TRBD2. CDR3 length: 16 amino acids. The J segment lost 2 bases and the V segment lost 7 bases, leaving 9 bases of the junction unmatched. Germline lookup yields CDR1 SGHVS and CDR2 FQNEAQ. The CDR3 bases are TGTGCCAGCACCTTGTCGGGGGGGCGCAACACCGGGGAGCTGTTTTTT. Translation: CASTLSGGRNTGELFF.

CDR3 amino acids: CASSPRMRPGETQYF. CDR3 sequence (DNA): TGTGCCAGCTCACCAAGGATGCGGCCCGGAGAGACCCAGTACTTC. The chain combines TRBV18 with TRBJ2-5, with D unclear. The germline gives CDR1 KGHSH, CDR2 LQKENI. The V and J ends lost 2 bases and 4 bases respectively, with 14 bases between them. This CDR3 spans 15 amino acids.

The chain carries TRBV28 and TRBJ1-2; a weak D match, TRBD1 (5 bases). V was cut by 6 bases and J by 4 bases, with 15 bases left in between. This CDR3 region has 14 residues. CDR1 and CDR2 from the germline V gene are MDHEN and SYDVKM. The DNA for the CDR3 is TGTGCCAGCAGGGGCCACGGGGGTAGCTATGGCTACACCTTC. Translating gives CASRGHGGSYGYTF.

The chain recombines TRBV12-5 with TRBJ2-2, with a tentative D call TRBD2 (6 bases). V was trimmed by 7 bases and J by 10 bases, leaving 22 bases between them. The length of the CDR3 is 15 residues. Looked up from germline, CDR1 is LGHNT and CDR2 is FRNRAP. The CDR3 loop reads CASARDLVSSEELFF. DNA for the CDR3: TGTGCTAGTGCCCGGGACTTAGTTTCGAGCGAGGAGCTGTTTTTT.

This rearrangement joins TRBV6-6 to TRBJ1-1; D not certain. V shed 4 bases and J shed 0 bases, with 6 bases lying between them. The CDR3 has 13 amino acids. Germline V gene data show CDR1 as MNHNY and CDR2 as SVGAGI (reference sequence). CDR3 in DNA: TGTGCCAGCAGTTCCCAGATGAACACTGAAGCTTTCTTT. Translated: CASSSQMNTEAFF.

The chain couples TRBV7-3 to TRBJ1-1; D may be TRBD1 (5 bases). The CDR3 has 12 amino acids. V lost 5 bases and J 4 bases, leaving 8 bases between the germline ends. Germline CDR1 and CDR2: SGHTA and FQGTGA. In DNA, the CDR3 is TGTGCCAGCAGCATGGGGGGCACTGAAGCTTTCTTT. It specifies CASSMGGTEAFF.

This chain uses TRBV9 with TRBJ2-7; the D gene is possibly TRBD1 (5 bases). The CDR3 length is 14 residues. Trimming took off 0 bases at V and 3 bases at J, with 10 bases between the two ends. CDR1 is SGDLS, CDR2 YYNGEE, per germline. In DNA form, the CDR3 reads TGTGCCAGCAGCGTAGATGACAGACTCTACGAGCAGTACTTC. This sequence encodes CASSVDDRLYEQYF.

The chain has TRBV2 and TRBJ1-2; D ambiguous. Trimming took off 1 base at V and 7 bases at J, with 13 bases between the two ends. CDR3 length: 14 amino acids. Looked up from germline, CDR1 is SNHLY and CDR2 is FYNNEI. The CDR3 protein is CASSEGAAATGYTF. The CDR3 nucleotides read TGTGCCAGCAGTGAAGGGGCAGCTGCTACTGGCTACACCTTC.

The chain joins TRBV6-5 to TRBJ1-6; D perhaps matches TRBD1 (6 bases). CDR1 MNHEY and CDR2 SVGAGI come from the germline V gene. The V end lost 2 bases, the J end lost 10 bases, and 9 bases lay between the germline ends. This CDR3 region has 13 residues. Written as DNA, the CDR3 is TGTGCCAGCAGTTACAGGGGGTTCTCACCCCTCCACTTT. Amino acid sequence: CASSYRGFSPLHF.

The chain joins TRBV19 to TRBJ2-1; 15 nucleotides align to TRBD2. J was trimmed by 7 bases and V by 5 bases; bases with no gene match: 9. Germline loops: CDR1 LNHDA, CDR2 SQIVND (reference sequence). The CDR3 has 17 residues. CDR3 coding DNA: TGTGCCAGTAGTCCCCGGACTAGCGGGAGGGTTTCAAATGAGCAGTTCTTC. Its translation is CASSPRTSGRVSNEQFF.

V usage is TRBV30 and J usage is TRBJ1-4; no clear D. The CDR3 has 11 amino acids. Germline-derived CDR1 and CDR2 are GTSNPN and SVGIG (reference sequence). V was cut by 0 bases and J by 13 bases, with 9 bases left in between. The CDR3 DNA follows: TGTGCCTGGAGTGTACGAGCGGGACTGTTTTTT. This translates into CAWSVRAGLFF.

The rearrangement joins TRBV5-4 to TRBJ1-2; 8 bases align to TRBD1. Trimming took 0 bases from V and 8 from J; bases not matched to a gene: 3. CDR3 length: 13 amino acids. Germline V gene data show CDR1 as SGHNT and CDR2 as YYREEE (reference sequence). CDR3 coding DNA: TGTGCCAGCAGCTTGGGGACAGGGACCGGCTACACCTTC. Translated: CASSLGTGTGYTF.

CDR3: CASSQSTGPTEAFF. In DNA form, the CDR3 reads TGCGCCAGCAGCCAATCCACAGGGCCCACTGAAGCTTTCTTT. The V call is TRBV4-1, the J call TRBJ1-1; a possible D gene is TRBD1 (6 bases). Germline V gene lookup returns CDR1 MGHRA and CDR2 YSYEKL. The CDR3 has 14 amino acids. V dropped 2 bases and J dropped 4 bases, with 11 bases sitting between them.